The present T cell receptor beta chain was sequenced within a study of blood T cell repertoires in COVID-19. Overall study: There were acute and convalescent COVID-19 samples, and they came from the United States, Italy and Spain.

The Seattle patients, enrolled during active infection, were followed longitudinally. There are 13 residues in the CDR3. The V and J ends lost 4 bases and 4 bases respectively, with 10 bases between them. CDR1 and CDR2 from the germline V gene are MGHDK and SYGVNS. Per the authors' pipeline: Nucleated cell counts were estimated from reference gene primer amplification. Sequencing used immunoSEQ multiplex PCR; TCRdb keeps in-frame clones, though not all of them. From that table come the V and J calls and clone size; the DNA was used to work out D and trimming. This table holds approximately 300,000 clones, 90% found once.

The receptor comes from a woman aged 40-49 years with COVID-19, enrolled during active disease. Sequenced material: peripheral blood. This chain connects TRBV25-1 to TRBJ1-1, with D maybe TRBD1 (6 bases). In nucleotides, the CDR3 is TGTGCCAGCAGTGCAGGGGTTGGCACTGAAGCTTTCTTT. Its protein product is CASSAGVGTEAFF.